Shown below are 30 T cell receptor beta chains from a single sample sequenced in a study of early T cells in non-severe SARS-CoV-2 infection. TCRdb reanalysed the 5' RACE reads using MiXCR and keeps one entry per CDR3 protein. The table lists just over 25,000 distinct CDR3 sequences, approximately 4.8% of them singletons. Sequencing used whole blood. These receptors all stem from an adult who was a healthcare worker with PCR-confirmed SARS-CoV-2 infection or an uninfected control (not recorded which).

The chain has TRBV12-3 or TRBV12-4 and TRBJ1-2; D remains ambiguous. The CDR3 spans 13 residues. With 3 bases removed from V and 2 bases from J, the gap between germline ends came to 7 bases. For the CDR3, the DNA is TGTGCCAGCAGTTTGTACGGAAACTATGGCTACACCTTC. Amino acid sequence: CASSLYGNYGYTF.

The table lists this clonotype with many counts. This sequence joins TRBV2 and TRBJ2-1; 9 nucleotides agree with TRBD2. Per the germline V gene, CDR1 is SNHLY and CDR2 is FYNNEI. The CDR3 contains 16 residues. With V trimmed by 7 bases and J by 0 bases, 7 bases remained unmatched. CDR3 in DNA: TGTGCCAGCAATAAGGGTAGCGGGAGCTCCTACAATGAGCAGTTCTTC. Its translation is CASNKGSGSSYNEQFF. The full variable domain, completed using reference TRBV2 and TRBJ2-1, is EPEVTQTPSHQVTQMGQEVILRCVPISNHLYFYWYRQILGQKVEFLVSFYNNEISEKSEIFDDQFSVERPDGSNFTLKIRSTKLEDSAMYFCASNKGSGSSYNEQFFGPGTRLTVL.

This clonotype was counted a few times. One junction end disagrees with the germline gene, perhaps due to a read error. The chain recombines TRBV18 with TRBJ2-2, with D possibly being TRBD2 (6 bases). The CDR3 consists of 14 residues. Germline assignment: CDR1 KGHSH and CDR2 LQKENI. CDR3 nucleotides: TGTGCCAGTTCACCATTCGGGGGCACCGGGGAGCTGTTTTTT. Its protein is CASSPFGGTGELFF.

The rearrangement uses TRBV11-2 and TRBJ1-3; TRBD1 agrees at 9 bases. V gave up 5 bases and J gave up 9 bases; unmatched junction bases: 14. Looked up from germline, CDR1 is SGHAT and CDR2 is FQNNGV. This CDR3 is built from 16 residues. The CDR3 DNA reads as TGTGCCAGCAGCGCTATTGGGGGGACAGGGCGTCTCACCATATATTTT. Amino acid sequence: CASSAIGGTGRLTIYF.

The chain carries TRBV15 and TRBJ1-1; D may be TRBD1 (5 bases). V lost 3 bases and J 10 bases, leaving 18 bases between the germline ends. The germline V gene has CDR1 LNHNV and CDR2 YYDKDF (reference sequence). The length of the CDR3 is 14 residues. CDR3 sequence reads: CATSRGDSSNGAFF. DNA of the CDR3: TGTGCCACCAGCAGGGGAGACAGTTCCAATGGAGCTTTCTTT.

The chain has TRBV18 and TRBJ1-6; D not certain. The CDR3 totals 13 residues. The ends were cut back, 3 bases at V and 8 bases at J, with 8 bases in the middle. Per the germline V gene, CDR1 is KGHSH and CDR2 is LQKENI. The CDR3 bases are TGTGCCAGCTCACCGGACTCCCATTCACCCCTCCACTTT. This gives the protein CASSPDSHSPLHF.

This clonotype was seen many times. The V and J genes are TRBV27 and TRBJ2-1, with 10 nucleotides matching TRBD1. There are 14 residues in the CDR3. Germline V gene lookup returns CDR1 MNHEY and CDR2 SMNVEV (reference sequence). Trimming removed 7 bases from V and 4 bases from J; junction bases left unmatched: 4. CDR3 in amino acids: CASKWTGGYNEQFF. In DNA form, the CDR3 reads TGTGCCAGCAAGTGGACAGGGGGATACAATGAGCAGTTCTTC.

This clonotype has at least ten counts. This sequence joins TRBV7-6 and TRBJ2-1; D might be TRBD2 (5 bases). This CDR3 comprises 14 residues. The germline V and J ends were trimmed by 5 bases and 7 bases, with 15 bases remaining between them. Germline values: CDR1 SGHVS, CDR2 FNYEAQ. The chain's CDR3 is CASSPGVGDNEQFF. The CDR3 DNA follows: TGTGCCAGCAGCCCCGGGGTGGGAGATAATGAGCAGTTCTTC.

In its sample, this clonotype was seen many times. The V call is TRBV20-1, the J call TRBJ2-1, with 10 bases that match TRBD1. The CDR3 is 20 residues long. CDR1 is DFQATT and CDR2 is SNEGSKA in the germline V gene (reference sequence). V shed 2 bases, J shed 1 base, and the junction held 17 bases outside the gene matches. CDR3 in amino acids: CSARLTSGTGASSSYNEQFF. In DNA, the CDR3 is TGCAGTGCTAGACTCACCTCCGGGACAGGGGCATCCTCGTCCTACAATGAGCAGTTCTTC.

This clonotype came up a few times. The chain joins TRBV4-3 to TRBJ2-7; TRBD2 matches at 9 bases. The V gene's germline CDR1 is LGHNA and CDR2 YSLEER. V shed 0 bases, J shed 6 bases, and the junction held 12 bases outside the gene matches. CDR3 length equals 17 residues. CDR3: CASSQDGLAGRLGEQYF. CDR3 DNA: TGCGCCAGCAGCCAAGATGGGCTAGCGGGACGCCTAGGCGAGCAGTACTTC.

This clonotype occurred many times. This chain connects TRBV5-1 to TRBJ2-5, with a possible D match to TRBD1 (6 bases). CDR1 SGHRS and CDR2 YFSETQ come from the germline V gene. The germline V and J ends were trimmed by 3 bases and 5 bases, with 8 bases remaining between them. The CDR3 covers 12 residues. CDR3: CASSSQGETQYF. The CDR3 DNA follows: TGCGCCAGCAGCTCTCAGGGGGAGACCCAGTACTTC.

Ten or more counts support this clonotype. V usage is TRBV7-9 and J usage is TRBJ2-5, with unresolved D. This CDR3 is 12 amino acids long. V was trimmed by 0 bases and J by 4 bases, leaving 3 bases between them. Germline V gives CDR1 SEHNR, CDR2 FQNEAQ (reference sequence). The CDR3 here is CASSLASETQYF. In nucleotides, the CDR3 is TGTGCCAGCAGCTTAGCCTCAGAGACCCAGTACTTC.

The rearrangement joins TRBV20-1 to TRBJ2-4; 8 nucleotides align to TRBD1. CDR1 is DFQATT, CDR2 SNEGSKA, per germline (reference sequence). The CDR3 is 15 amino acids. V was pared by 6 bases and J by 4 bases, with 11 bases of the junction left unmatched. Written as DNA, the CDR3 is TGCAGTGCAGCTACCCCCAGGGGGCTAAAAAACATTCAGTACTTC. Encoded protein: CSAATPRGLKNIQYF.

The chain combines TRBV4-2 with TRBJ2-3; either TRBD1 or TRBD2 may fit D (5 bases each). V was shortened by 6 bases and J by 4 bases, with 17 bases between the two germline ends. The CDR3 consists of 15 residues. CDR1 is LGHNA and CDR2 is YNFKEQ in the germline V gene. Written as DNA, the CDR3 is TGTGCCAGCAGTGTTGACGCTATGGGGGCAGATACGCAGTATTTT. Amino acids: CASSVDAMGADTQYF.

This clonotype was observed at least ten times. The chain carries TRBV10-3 and TRBJ2-6; the match to TRBD1 covers 10 bases. After removal of 5 bases from V and 1 base from J, the junction contained 8 bases not matched to a gene. This CDR3 spans 18 amino acids. Germline CDR1 ENHRY, CDR2 SYGVKD. CDR3 bases: TGTGCCATCAGTCCCTCATCGGGACAGGGGTCTGGGGCCAACGTCCTGACTTTC. This sequence encodes CAISPSSGQGSGANVLTF.

This clonotype showed up many times. Written as DNA, the CDR3 is TGTGCCAGCAGCTTGGGCAATGTTCCTAGCACAGATACGCAGTATTTT. The encoded protein is CASSLGNVPSTDTQYF. The chain uses TRBV5-4 and TRBJ2-3, with D uncertain. V shed 0 bases and J shed 0 bases, with 11 bases lying between them. The CDR3 consists of 16 residues. Germline V gene lookup returns CDR1 SGHNT and CDR2 YYREEE (reference sequence).

This clonotype was picked up many times. CDR3 residues: CAISELGELFF. The CDR3 region has the DNA TGTGCCATCAGTGAACTCGGGGAGCTGTTTTTT. The rearrangement links TRBV10-3 to TRBJ2-2; D ambiguous. V lost 3 bases to trimming and J lost 7 bases, with 3 bases between them. CDR1 and CDR2 (germline): ENHRY, SYGVKD. CDR3 size: 11 residues.

In its sample, this clonotype was seen many times. The genes are TRBV18 and TRBJ2-7; 14 bases align to TRBD2. V was pared by 3 bases and J by 5 bases, with 12 bases of the junction left unmatched. Germline V lookup: CDR1 KGHSH, CDR2 LQKENI. CDR3 length: 18 residues. CDR3 loop: CASSPRDRGLAGANEQYF. As DNA, the CDR3 is TGTGCCAGCTCACCTAGGGACAGGGGACTAGCGGGAGCCAACGAGCAGTACTTC.

The J gene is TRBJ2-1, the V gene TRBV20-1; D is unclear. V was clipped by 3 bases and J by 0 bases, with 12 bases between them. The CDR3 extends over 15 amino acids. Germline V CDR1 and CDR2: DFQATT, SNEGSKA (reference sequence). The CDR3 DNA reads as TGCAGTGCTAGTAATCCAGCCGGCTCCTACAATGAGCAGTTCTTC. Translating it yields CSASNPAGSYNEQFF.

This clonotype was seen a handful of times. The chain combines TRBV2 with TRBJ2-2; TRBD2 agrees at 9 bases. V was clipped by 5 bases and J by 1 base; unmatched bases: 5. CDR1 is SNHLY and CDR2 is FYNNEI in the germline V gene. The CDR3 spans 16 residues. The CDR3 reads CASSISGSVNTGELFF. The CDR3 region has the DNA TGTGCCAGCAGTATTAGCGGGAGTGTGAACACCGGGGAGCTGTTTTTT.

The table lists this clonotype with many counts. This rearrangement joins TRBV3-1 to TRBJ1-1; D remains ambiguous. The CDR3 spans 12 residues. Germline V gives CDR1 LGHDT, CDR2 YNNKEL (reference sequence). Trimming shortened V by 5 bases and J by 3 bases, and 7 bases separated the two germline ends. CDR3 bases: TGTGCCAGCAGCGGGTTCGACACTGAAGCTTTCTTT. As protein: CASSGFDTEAFF.

The chain joins TRBV7-2 to TRBJ2-5; weak D call: TRBD1 (5 bases). The CDR3 is made up of 15 amino acids. Germline V gene data show CDR1 as SGHTA and CDR2 as FQGNSA. V shed 0 bases and J shed 7 bases, with 15 bases lying between them. The CDR3 DNA is TGTGCCAGCAGCTTAGCCGGACACACTTTGGGGACCCAGTACTTC. Translation: CASSLAGHTLGTQYF. Based on the CDR3 plus reference TRBV7-2 and TRBJ2-5, the full variable domain is GAGVSQSPSNKVTEKGKDVELRCDPISGHTALYWYRQSLGQGLEFLIYFQGNSAPDKSGLPSDRFSAERTGGSVSTLTIQRTQQEDSAVYLCASSLAGHTLGTQYFGPGTRLLVL.

The table lists this clonotype with a few counts. The J gene is TRBJ2-3, the V gene TRBV19; 9 bases agree with TRBD2. The length of the CDR3 is 18 residues. The V gene's germline CDR1 is LNHDA and CDR2 SQIVND (reference sequence). V was pared by 8 bases and J by 2 bases, with 17 bases of the junction left unmatched. The CDR3 here is CASEPGLAPKVFTDTQYF. CDR3 coding DNA: TGTGCCAGTGAGCCGGGACTAGCTCCCAAAGTATTCACAGATACGCAGTATTTT. Supplemented by reference TRBV19 and TRBJ2-3, the full variable domain reads DGGITQSPKYLFRKEGQNVTLSCEQNLNHDAMYWYRQDPGQGLRLIYYSQIVNDFQKGDIAEGYSVSREKKESFPLTVTSAQKNPTAFYLCASEPGLAPKVFTDTQYFGPGTRLTVL.

This clonotype has at least ten counts. V and J are TRBV6-6 and TRBJ1-2, with TRBD1 matching 8 bases. From germline, CDR1 is MNHNY and CDR2 SVGAGI (reference sequence). V shed 6 bases, J shed 7 bases, and the junction held 13 bases outside the gene matches. This CDR3 contains 15 residues. The CDR3 DNA is TGTGCCAGCAGACACCAGGGGGCTACCTGGGGTGGCTACACCTTC. It is translated as CASRHQGATWGGYTF.

This clonotype came up many times. The V gene is TRBV29-1, the J gene TRBJ2-4; D unclear. The CDR3 has 11 residues. Deletions cut 0 bases from V and 8 bases from J, with 5 bases between. Germline V gives CDR1 SQVTM, CDR2 ANQGSEA. DNA of the CDR3: TGCAGCGTTGAAGACCCGGACATTCAGTACTTC. Its protein is CSVEDPDIQYF.

This clonotype was recorded many times. The chain links TRBV7-2 to TRBJ1-6; D may be TRBD1 (6 bases). Deletions cut 5 bases from V and 4 bases from J, with 9 bases between. The CDR3 consists of 14 residues. Germline V CDR1 and CDR2: SGHTA, FQGNSA. CDR3 region: CASSEGQYNSPLHF. Written as DNA, the CDR3 is TGTGCCAGCAGCGAAGGACAGTATAATTCACCCCTCCACTTT.

The chain links TRBV20-1 to TRBJ1-6; 7 nucleotides align to TRBD1. V lost 8 bases to trimming and J lost 5 bases; unmatched junction nucleotides: 12. CDR1 is DFQATT, CDR2 SNEGSKA, per germline (reference sequence). This CDR3 is built from 15 residues. This chain's CDR3 is CSLGPPGQHNSPLHF. The CDR3 region has the DNA TGCAGTCTAGGGCCCCCGGGACAGCATAATTCACCCCTCCACTTT.

This clonotype was recorded many times. This chain joins TRBV11-3 and TRBJ2-1; a weak D match, TRBD2 (6 bases). The CDR3 is 14 residues long. The V gene's germline CDR1 is SGHNT and CDR2 YENEEA. V lost 4 bases and J 0 bases, leaving 7 bases between the germline ends. CDR3 loop: CASSSSDSYNEQFF. CDR3 DNA sequence: TGTGCCAGCAGCTCTAGCGACTCCTACAATGAGCAGTTCTTC.

This clonotype was observed at least ten times. The chain is built from TRBV20-1 and TRBJ1-1; D is unclear. Germline V lookup: CDR1 DFQATT, CDR2 SNEGSKA (reference sequence). The CDR3 has 14 residues. With 5 bases removed from V and 0 bases from J, the gap between germline ends came to 13 bases. Here the CDR3 reads CSAGLGRVNTEAFF. CDR3 coding DNA: TGCAGTGCTGGACTAGGACGGGTGAACACTGAAGCTTTCTTT.

In its sample, this clonotype was seen many times. The chain combines TRBV6-2 or TRBV6-3 with TRBJ2-4; D is ambiguous. The CDR3 covers 17 residues. Trimming removed 0 bases from V and 6 bases from J, with 18 bases in between. Germline loops: CDR1 MNHEY, CDR2 SVGEGT. The chain's CDR3 is CASSYSAHRGGTNIQYF. The CDR3 DNA sequence: TGTGCCAGCAGTTACTCGGCCCACCGCGGCGGAACAAACATTCAGTACTTC.